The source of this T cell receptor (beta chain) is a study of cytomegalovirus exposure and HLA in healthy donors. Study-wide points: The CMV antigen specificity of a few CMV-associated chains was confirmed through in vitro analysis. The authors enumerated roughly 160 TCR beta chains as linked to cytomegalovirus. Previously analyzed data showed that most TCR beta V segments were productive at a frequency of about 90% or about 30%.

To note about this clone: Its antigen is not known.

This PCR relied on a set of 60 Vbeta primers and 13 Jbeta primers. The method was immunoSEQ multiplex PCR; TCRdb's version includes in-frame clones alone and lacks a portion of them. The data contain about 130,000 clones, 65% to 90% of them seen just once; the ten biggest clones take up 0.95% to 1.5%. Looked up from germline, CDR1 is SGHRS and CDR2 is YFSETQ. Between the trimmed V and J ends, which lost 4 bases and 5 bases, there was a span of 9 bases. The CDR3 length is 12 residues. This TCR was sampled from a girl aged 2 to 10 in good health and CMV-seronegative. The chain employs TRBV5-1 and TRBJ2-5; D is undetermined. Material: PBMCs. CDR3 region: CASSNSLETQYF. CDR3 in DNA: TGCGCCAGCAGCAACTCCCTTGAGACCCAGTACTTC.